This T cell receptor (beta chain) was identified in a study of cytomegalovirus exposure and HLA in healthy donors. It was with 60 Vbeta and 13 Jbeta primers that the PCR ran. TCRdb's copy holds only in-frame clones and misses some; the assay was immunoSEQ multiplex PCR. The sample records 150,000 to 200,000 clones, over 70% being singletons. Trimming left V 8 bases short and J 0 bases short, with 8 bases between. The CDR3 covers 13 residues. Germline values: CDR1 WSHSY, CDR2 SAAADI. This chain connects TRBV10-2 to TRBJ1-5; no definite D call. What was sequenced was PBMCs. This receptor was identified in a man aged 18-30 years in good health and CMV-seronegative. The CDR3 bases are TGCGCCAGCGCGGTGGATAGCAATCAGCCCCAGCATTTT. Translation gives CASAVDSNQPQHF.